Below, 10 T cell receptor beta chains from the same sample are listed, as sequenced in a study of cytomegalovirus exposure and HLA in healthy donors. In the PCR, 60 Vbeta and 13 Jbeta primers were used. This table comes from immunoSEQ multiplex PCR, and its TCRdb copy is limited to in-frame clones, with some not included. The sample has under 200,000 clones; over 80% are singletons. Sequencing was done on a sample of PBMCs. The receptor set was obtained from a male donor in good health and CMV-seronegative.

The chain has TRBV12-2 and TRBJ1-5. TRBV12-2 is marked as a pseudogene. The CDR3 runs to 18 residues. CDR3 DNA sequence: TGTGCAAGTCGCTCCCGAGGAGAGGCGCAAGTTAGCAATCAGCCCCAGCATTTT. Translated: CASRSRGEAQVSNQPQHF.

This clone occurred a few times. The rearrangement joins TRBV27 to TRBJ2-7, with D possibly being TRBD1 (6 bases). The germline gives CDR1 MNHEY, CDR2 SMNVEV (reference sequence). Trimming shortened V by 3 bases and J by 5 bases, and 11 bases separated the two germline ends. The CDR3 has 13 residues. CDR3 amino acids: CASSLTGGHEQYF. CDR3 nucleotide sequence: TGTGCCAGCAGTTTGACAGGCGGCCACGAGCAGTACTTC.

This chain uses TRBV7-2 with TRBJ2-1, with TRBD1 matching over 7 bases. CDR1 is SGHTA, CDR2 FQGNSA, per germline. Unmatched junction bases numbered 2, after V lost 5 bases and J lost 1 base. This CDR3 has 14 residues. CDR3 coding DNA: TGTGCCAGCAGCAGGGACAGATCCTACAATGAGCAGTTCTTC. Protein sequence: CASSRDRSYNEQFF.

This chain connects TRBV5-4 to TRBJ1-6, with TRBD1 matching 7 bases. The germline gives CDR1 SGHNT, CDR2 YYREEE (reference sequence). The CDR3 is made up of 14 amino acids. Trimming removed 4 bases from V and 6 bases from J; junction bases left unmatched: 4. The CDR3 region has the DNA TGTGCCAGCAGCGGGACAGCCATTAATTCACCCCTCCACTTT. This translates into CASSGTAINSPLHF.

The chain employs TRBV5-6 and TRBJ1-6; TRBD1 agrees at 8 bases. Trimming removed 5 bases from V and 3 bases from J; junction bases left unmatched: 7. Germline CDR1 reads SGHDT; CDR2 reads YYEEEE. The CDR3 has 16 residues. The CDR3 coding sequence is TGTGCCAGCAGTAAGGACAGGGCCGTCTATAATTCACCCCTCCACTTT. Translating gives CASSKDRAVYNSPLHF. Supplemented by reference TRBV5-6 and TRBJ1-6, the full variable domain reads DAGVTQSPTHLIKTRGQQVTLRCSPKSGHDTVSWYQQALGQGPQFIFQYYEEEERQRGNFPDRFSGHQFPNYSSELNVNALLLGDSALYLCASSKDRAVYNSPLHFGNGTRLTVT.

V gene TRBV6-5 combines with J gene TRBJ1-2, with 8 nucleotides matching TRBD1. The J segment lost 8 bases and the V segment lost 5 bases, leaving 13 bases of the junction unmatched. CDR3 size: 15 residues. Germline V gene lookup returns CDR1 MNHEY and CDR2 SVGAGI. The CDR3 spells CASSTALGTGVGYTF. The DNA of the CDR3 is TGTGCCAGCAGTACGGCACTAGGGACAGGCGTGGGCTACACCTTC.

This clone occurred a few times. The CDR3 is CASSLIRASYNEQFF. DNA for the CDR3: TGCGCCAGCAGCTTGATCAGGGCATCCTACAATGAGCAGTTCTTC. The chain has TRBV5-1 and TRBJ2-1; a possible D gene is TRBD1 (5 bases). CDR3 length equals 15 residues. Per the germline V gene, CDR1 is SGHRS and CDR2 is YFSETQ. Trimming shortened V by 1 base and J by 1 base, and 9 bases separated the two germline ends. Full variable domain (remainder filled in from reference TRBV5-1 and TRBJ2-1): KAGVTQTPRYLIKTRGQQVTLSCSPISGHRSVSWYQQTPGQGLQFLFEYFSETQRNKGNFPGRFSGRQFSNSRSEMNVSTLELGDSALYLCASSLIRASYNEQFFGPGTRLTVL.

In this sample, this clone turned up once. The V call is TRBV6-5, the J call TRBJ1-5; TRBD1 might be the D (5 bases). The CDR3 has 15 residues. Germline-derived CDR1 and CDR2 are MNHEY and SVGAGI. V lost 0 bases to trimming and J lost 4 bases, with 10 bases between them. CDR3 nucleotides: TGTGCCAGCAGTTACTCAGGGGTCGGGAATCAGCCCCAGCATTTT. Translated, it gives CASSYSGVGNQPQHF.

The CDR3 nucleotides read TGTGCCAGCAGACGGGATAGCAATCAGCCCCAGCATTTT. Translation: CASRRDSNQPQHF. The genes are TRBV6-1 and TRBJ1-5, with unresolved D. The V gene lost 6 bases and the J gene lost 0 bases, with 6 bases spanning the gap. Per the germline V gene, CDR1 is MNHNS and CDR2 is SASEGT. This CDR3 is built from 13 residues.

V and J are TRBV6-1 and TRBJ1-3; 8 positions agree with TRBD1. This CDR3 comprises 15 residues. CDR1 is MNHNS, CDR2 SASEGT, per germline. V lost 2 bases and J lost 5; bases outside the gene matches: 5. DNA for the CDR3: TGTGCCAGCAGTGAAAACACAGGGGGGAGAAACACCATATATTTT. Amino acid sequence: CASSENTGGRNTIYF.